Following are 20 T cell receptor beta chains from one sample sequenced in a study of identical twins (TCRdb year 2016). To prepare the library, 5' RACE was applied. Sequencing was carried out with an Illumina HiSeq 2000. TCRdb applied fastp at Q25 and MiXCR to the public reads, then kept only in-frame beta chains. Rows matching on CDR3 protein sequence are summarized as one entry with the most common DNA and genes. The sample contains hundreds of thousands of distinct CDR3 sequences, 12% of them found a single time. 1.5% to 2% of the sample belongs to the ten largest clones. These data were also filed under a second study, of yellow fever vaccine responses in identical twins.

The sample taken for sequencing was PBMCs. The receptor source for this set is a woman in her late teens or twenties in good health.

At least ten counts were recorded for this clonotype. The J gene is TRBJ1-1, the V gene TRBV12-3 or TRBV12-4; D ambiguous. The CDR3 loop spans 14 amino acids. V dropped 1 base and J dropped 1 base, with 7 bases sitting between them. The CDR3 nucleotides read TGTGCCAGCAGTTTAGTGTCAAGGAACACTGAAGCTTTCTTT. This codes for CASSLVSRNTEAFF.

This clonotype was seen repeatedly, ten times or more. CDR3 protein: CASSVGGTFGTDTQYF. The CDR3 bases are TGTGCCAGCAGCGTAGGAGGGACGTTTGGCACAGATACGCAGTATTTT. The V and J genes are TRBV9 and TRBJ2-3, with D perhaps TRBD1 or TRBD2 (5 bases each). Germline assignment: CDR1 SGDLS and CDR2 YYNGEE. CDR3 length: 16 amino acids. Trimming left V 0 bases short and J 1 base short, with 12 bases between.

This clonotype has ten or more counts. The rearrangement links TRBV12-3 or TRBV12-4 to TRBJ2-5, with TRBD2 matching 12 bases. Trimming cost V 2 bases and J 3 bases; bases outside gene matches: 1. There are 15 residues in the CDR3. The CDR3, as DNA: TGTGCCAGCAGTTTAAGACTAGCGGGAGAAGAGACCCAGTACTTC. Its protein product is CASSLRLAGEETQYF.

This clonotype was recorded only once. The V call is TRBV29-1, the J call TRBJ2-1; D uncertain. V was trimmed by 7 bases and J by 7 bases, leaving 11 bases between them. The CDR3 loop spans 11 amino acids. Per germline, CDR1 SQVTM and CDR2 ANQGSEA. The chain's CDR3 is CSGLVGNEQFF. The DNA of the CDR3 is TGCAGCGGGCTGGTGGGGAATGAGCAGTTCTTC.

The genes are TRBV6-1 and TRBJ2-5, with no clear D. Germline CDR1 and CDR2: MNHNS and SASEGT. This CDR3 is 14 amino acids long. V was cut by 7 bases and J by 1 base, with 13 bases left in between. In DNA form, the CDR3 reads TGTGCCAGCACCTGGGGTCAAAGCCAAGAGACCCAGTACTTC. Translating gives CASTWGQSQETQYF.

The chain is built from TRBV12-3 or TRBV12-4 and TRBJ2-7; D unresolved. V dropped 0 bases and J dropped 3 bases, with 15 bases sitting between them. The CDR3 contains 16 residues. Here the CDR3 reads CASSLAHYQENYEQYF. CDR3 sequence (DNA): TGTGCCAGCAGTTTAGCGCACTATCAGGAAAACTACGAGCAGTACTTC.

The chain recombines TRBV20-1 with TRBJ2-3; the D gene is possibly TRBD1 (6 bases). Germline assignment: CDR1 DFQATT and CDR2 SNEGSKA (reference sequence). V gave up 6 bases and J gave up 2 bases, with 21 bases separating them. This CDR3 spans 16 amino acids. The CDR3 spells CSARDTVSVTTDTQYF. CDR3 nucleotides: TGCAGTGCCCGGGACACTGTATCTGTAACCACAGATACGCAGTATTTT.

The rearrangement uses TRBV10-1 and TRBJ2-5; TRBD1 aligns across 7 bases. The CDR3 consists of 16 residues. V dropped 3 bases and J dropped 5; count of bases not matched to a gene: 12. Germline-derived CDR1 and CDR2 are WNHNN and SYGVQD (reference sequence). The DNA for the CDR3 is TGCGCCAGCAGTGACCCCCGGGACAGCCGCGAGGAGACCCAGTACTTC. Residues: CASSDPRDSREETQYF.

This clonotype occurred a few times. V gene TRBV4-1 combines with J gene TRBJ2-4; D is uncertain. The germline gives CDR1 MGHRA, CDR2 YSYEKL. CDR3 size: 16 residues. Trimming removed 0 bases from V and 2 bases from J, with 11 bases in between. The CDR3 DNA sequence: TGCGCCAGCAGCCAAGATAGACGGGTACCCAAAAACATTCAGTACTTC. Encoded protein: CASSQDRRVPKNIQYF.

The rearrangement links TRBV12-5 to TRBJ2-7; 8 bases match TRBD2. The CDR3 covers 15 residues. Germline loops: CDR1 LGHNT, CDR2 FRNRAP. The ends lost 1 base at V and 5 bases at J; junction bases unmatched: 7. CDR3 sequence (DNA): TGTGCTAGTGGTTTGGGAGAAAGCGGGAGTGACGAGCAGTACTTC. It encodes CASGLGESGSDEQYF.

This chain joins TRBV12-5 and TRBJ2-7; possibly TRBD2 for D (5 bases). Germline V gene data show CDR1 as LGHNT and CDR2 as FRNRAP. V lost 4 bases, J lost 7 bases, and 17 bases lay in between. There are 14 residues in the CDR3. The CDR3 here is CASGSSGPRREQYF. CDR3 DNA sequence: TGTGCTAGTGGTTCCTCCGGGCCCAGGAGGGAGCAGTACTTC.

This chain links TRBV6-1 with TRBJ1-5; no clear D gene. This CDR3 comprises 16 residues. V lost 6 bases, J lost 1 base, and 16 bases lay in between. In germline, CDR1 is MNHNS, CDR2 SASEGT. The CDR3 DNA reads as TGTGCCAGCAGACATCCGGCGGCAGCCAGCAATCAGCCCCAGCATTTT. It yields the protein CASRHPAAASNQPQHF.

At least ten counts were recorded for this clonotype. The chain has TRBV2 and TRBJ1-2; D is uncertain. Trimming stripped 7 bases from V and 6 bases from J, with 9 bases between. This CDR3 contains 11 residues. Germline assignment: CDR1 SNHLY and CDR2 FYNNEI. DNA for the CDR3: TGTGCCAGCACCCGAGGCGATGGCTACACCTTC. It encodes CASTRGDGYTF.

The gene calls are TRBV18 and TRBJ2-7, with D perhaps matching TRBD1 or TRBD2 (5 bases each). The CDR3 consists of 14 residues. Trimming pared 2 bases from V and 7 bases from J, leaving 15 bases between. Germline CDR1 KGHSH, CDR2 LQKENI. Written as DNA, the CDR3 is TGTGCCAGCTCACCAGGGACGGGGATGTGGGAGCAGTACGTC. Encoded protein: CASSPGTGMWEQYV.

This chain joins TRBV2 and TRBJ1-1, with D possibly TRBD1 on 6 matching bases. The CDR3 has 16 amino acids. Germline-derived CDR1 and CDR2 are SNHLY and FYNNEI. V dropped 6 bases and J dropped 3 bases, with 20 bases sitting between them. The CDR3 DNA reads TGTGCCAGCAGCCGGGACACCGATGTAACGGACACTGAAGCTTTCTTT. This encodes CASSRDTDVTDTEAFF.

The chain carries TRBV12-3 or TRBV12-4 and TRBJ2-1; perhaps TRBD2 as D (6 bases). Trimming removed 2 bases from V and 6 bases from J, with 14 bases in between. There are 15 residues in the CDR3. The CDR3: CASSLSLAPTNEQFF. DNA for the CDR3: TGTGCCAGCAGTTTATCCCTAGCGCCGACCAATGAGCAGTTCTTC.

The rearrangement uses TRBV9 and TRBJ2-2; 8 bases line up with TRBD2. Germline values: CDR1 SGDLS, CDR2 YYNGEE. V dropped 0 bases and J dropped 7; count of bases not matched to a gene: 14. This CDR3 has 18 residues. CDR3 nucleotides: TGTGCCAGCAGCGTAGAGGAGGCGGGAGGCGCCGATGGCGGGGAGCTGTTTTTT. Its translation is CASSVEEAGGADGGELFF.

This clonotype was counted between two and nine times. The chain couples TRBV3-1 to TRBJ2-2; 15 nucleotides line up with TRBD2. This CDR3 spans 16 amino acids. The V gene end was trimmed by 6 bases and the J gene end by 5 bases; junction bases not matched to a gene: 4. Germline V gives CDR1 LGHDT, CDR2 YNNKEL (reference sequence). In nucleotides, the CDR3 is TGTGCCAGCAGACCCGGGACTAGCGGGAGGACCGGGGAGCTGTTTTTT. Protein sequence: CASRPGTSGRTGELFF.

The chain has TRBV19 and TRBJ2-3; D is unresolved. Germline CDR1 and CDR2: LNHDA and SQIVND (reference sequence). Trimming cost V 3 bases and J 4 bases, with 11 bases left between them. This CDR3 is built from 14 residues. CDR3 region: CASSIGQTPDTQYF. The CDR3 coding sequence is TGTGCCAGTAGTATCGGGCAGACGCCAGATACGCAGTATTTT.

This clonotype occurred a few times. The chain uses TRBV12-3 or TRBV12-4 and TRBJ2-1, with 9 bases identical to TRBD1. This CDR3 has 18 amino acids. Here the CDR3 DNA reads TGTGCTTCGAAGTTAGGGACAGGGAATTTACACCCAGCAAATGAGCAGTTCTTC. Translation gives CASKLGTGNLHPANEQFF.